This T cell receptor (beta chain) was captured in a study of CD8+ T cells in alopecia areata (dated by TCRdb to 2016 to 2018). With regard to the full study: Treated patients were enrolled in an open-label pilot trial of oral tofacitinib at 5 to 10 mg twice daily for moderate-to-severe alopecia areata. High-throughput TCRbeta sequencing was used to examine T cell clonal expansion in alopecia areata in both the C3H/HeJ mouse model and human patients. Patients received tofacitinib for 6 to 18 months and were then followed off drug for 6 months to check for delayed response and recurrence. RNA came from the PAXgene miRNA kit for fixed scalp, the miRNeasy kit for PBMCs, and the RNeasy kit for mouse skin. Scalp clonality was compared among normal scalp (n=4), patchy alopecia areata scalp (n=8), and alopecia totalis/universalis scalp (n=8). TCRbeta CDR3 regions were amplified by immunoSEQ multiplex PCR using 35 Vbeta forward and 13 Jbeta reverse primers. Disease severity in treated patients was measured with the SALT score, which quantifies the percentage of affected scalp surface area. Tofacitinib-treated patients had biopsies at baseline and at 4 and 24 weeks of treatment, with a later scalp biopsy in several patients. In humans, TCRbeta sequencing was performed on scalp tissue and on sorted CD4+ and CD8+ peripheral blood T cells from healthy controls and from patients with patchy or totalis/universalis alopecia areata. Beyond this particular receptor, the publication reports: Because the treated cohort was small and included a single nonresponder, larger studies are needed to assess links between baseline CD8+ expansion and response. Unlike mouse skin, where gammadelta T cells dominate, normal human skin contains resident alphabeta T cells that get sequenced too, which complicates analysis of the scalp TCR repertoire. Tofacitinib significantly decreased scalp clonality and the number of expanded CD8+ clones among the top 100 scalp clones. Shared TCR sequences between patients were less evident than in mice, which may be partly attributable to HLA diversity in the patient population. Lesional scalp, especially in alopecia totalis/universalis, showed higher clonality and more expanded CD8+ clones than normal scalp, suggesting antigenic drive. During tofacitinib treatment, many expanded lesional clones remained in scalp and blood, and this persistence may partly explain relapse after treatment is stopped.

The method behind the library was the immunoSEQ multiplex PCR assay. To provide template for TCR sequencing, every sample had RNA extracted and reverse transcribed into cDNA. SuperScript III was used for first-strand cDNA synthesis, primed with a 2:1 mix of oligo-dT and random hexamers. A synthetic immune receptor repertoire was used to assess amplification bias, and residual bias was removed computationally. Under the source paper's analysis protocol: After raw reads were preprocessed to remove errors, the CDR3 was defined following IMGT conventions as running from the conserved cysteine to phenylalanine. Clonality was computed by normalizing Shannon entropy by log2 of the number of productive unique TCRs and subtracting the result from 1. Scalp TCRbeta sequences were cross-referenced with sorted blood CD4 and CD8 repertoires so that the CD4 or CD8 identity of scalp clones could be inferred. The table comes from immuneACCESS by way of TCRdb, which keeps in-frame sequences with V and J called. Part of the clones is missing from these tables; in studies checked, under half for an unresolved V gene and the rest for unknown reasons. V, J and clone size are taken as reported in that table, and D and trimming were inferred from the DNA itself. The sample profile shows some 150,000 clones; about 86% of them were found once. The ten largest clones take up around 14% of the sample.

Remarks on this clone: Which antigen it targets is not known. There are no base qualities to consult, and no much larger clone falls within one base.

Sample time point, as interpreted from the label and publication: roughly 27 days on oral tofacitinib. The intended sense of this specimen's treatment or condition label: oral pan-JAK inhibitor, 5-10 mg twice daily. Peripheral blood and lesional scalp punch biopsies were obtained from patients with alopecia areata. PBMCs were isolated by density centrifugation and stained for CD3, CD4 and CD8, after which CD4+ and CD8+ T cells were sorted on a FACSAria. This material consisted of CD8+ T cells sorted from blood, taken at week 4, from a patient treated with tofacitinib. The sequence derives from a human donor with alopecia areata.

The CDR3 loop reads CASSLALTTTYEQYF. The nucleotide sequence reads TGTGCCAGCAGCTTAGCGTTAACGACAACCTACGAGCAGTACTTC. The chain uses TRBV7-2 and TRBJ2-7; the D gene assignment is ambiguous. The cysteine opens and the phenylalanine closes a CDR3 of 15 amino acids. The retained sequence is limited to the CDR3, 45 bases, with the frame set at the first base. From the germline V gene, CDR1 is SGHTA and CDR2 is FQGNSA. V gives up 0 bases and J gives up 2 bases, and the segment between their germline ends measures 11 bases.